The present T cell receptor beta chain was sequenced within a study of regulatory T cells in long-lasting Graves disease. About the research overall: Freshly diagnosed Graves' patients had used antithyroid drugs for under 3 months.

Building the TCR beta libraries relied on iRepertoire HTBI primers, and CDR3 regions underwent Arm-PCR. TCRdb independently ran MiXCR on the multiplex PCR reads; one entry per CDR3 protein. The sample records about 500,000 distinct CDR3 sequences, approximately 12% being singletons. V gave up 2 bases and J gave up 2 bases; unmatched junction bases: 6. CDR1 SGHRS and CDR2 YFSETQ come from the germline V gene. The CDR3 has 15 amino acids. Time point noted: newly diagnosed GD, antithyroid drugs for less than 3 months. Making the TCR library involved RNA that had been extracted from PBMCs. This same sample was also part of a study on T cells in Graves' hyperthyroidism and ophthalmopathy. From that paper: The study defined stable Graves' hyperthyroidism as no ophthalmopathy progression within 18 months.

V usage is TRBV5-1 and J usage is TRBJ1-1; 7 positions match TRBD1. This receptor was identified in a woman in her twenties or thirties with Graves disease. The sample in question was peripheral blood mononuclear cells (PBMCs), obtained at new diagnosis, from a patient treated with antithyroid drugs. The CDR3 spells CASSLGQAVNTEAFF. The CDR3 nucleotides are TGCGCCAGCAGCTTAGGACAGGCCGTAAACACTGAAGCTTTCTTT.